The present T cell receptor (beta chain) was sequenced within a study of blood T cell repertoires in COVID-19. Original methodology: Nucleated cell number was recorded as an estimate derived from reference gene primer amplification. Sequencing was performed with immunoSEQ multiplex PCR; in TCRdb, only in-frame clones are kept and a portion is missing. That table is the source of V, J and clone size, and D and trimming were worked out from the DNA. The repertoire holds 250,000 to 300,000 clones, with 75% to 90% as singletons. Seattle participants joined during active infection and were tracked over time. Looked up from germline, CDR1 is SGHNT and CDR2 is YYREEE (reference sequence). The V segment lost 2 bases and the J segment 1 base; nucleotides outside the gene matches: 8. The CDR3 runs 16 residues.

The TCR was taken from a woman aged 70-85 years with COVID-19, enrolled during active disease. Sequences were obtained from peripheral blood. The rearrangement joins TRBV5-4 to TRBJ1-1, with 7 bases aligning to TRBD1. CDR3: CASSFLGRQGNTEAFF. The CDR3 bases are TGTGCCAGCAGCTTCTTGGGGAGACAGGGGAACACTGAAGCTTTCTTT.